A single T cell receptor (beta chain) is shown here with its context. Its target is unknown. The ends were cut back, 3 bases at V and 4 bases at J, with 16 bases in the middle. This CDR3 has 15 amino acids. Germline values: CDR1 SGDLS, CDR2 YYNGEE. The data are from a study of OX40 agonist ivuxolimab in advanced cancers. Data came from immunoSEQ multiplex PCR; TCRdb stores just in-frame clones and leaves some out. Of approximately 69,000 clones listed, around 84% are singletons. Study-level results: Researchers did not determine the expanded peripheral T cells' antigen specificity.

The chain joins TRBV9 to TRBJ1-2, with D possibly TRBD1 on 6 matching bases. The sequences come from CD4+ or CD8+ T cells sorted from blood, collected in a trial of the OX40 agonist ivuxolimab. The sequence came from an adult with an advanced solid tumor such as melanoma, head and neck, liver or kidney cancer. The CDR3: CASSATGFWSYGYTF. The CDR3 DNA is TGTGCCAGCAGCGCCACAGGGTTCTGGAGCTATGGCTACACCTTC.